Below, 4 T cell receptor beta chains from the same sample are listed, as sequenced in a study of molecular identifiers for immune sequencing clone quantification. TCRdb ran MiXCR on the PCR reads and lists one entry per CDR3 protein. The sample records approximately 630,000 distinct CDR3 sequences, about 25% being singletons. Input material: naive CD8+ T cells from blood, with Jurkat cell RNA spiked in. Noted subset: FACS-sorted CD8+CD4-CCR7+CD45RA+ naive T cells. These TCRs come from a human donor in good health. Some libraries in this study had Jurkat cell RNA spiked in.

The gene calls are TRBV25-1 and TRBJ2-7; TRBD2 might be the D (5 bases). V was cut by 2 bases and J by 5 bases, with 19 bases left in between. The germline CDR1 and CDR2 sequences are MGHDK and SYGVNS. This CDR3 region has 16 residues. The CDR3, as DNA: TGTGCCAGCAGTGAAATCGGAGGACCTTATGCCGACGAGCAGTACTTC. This gives the protein CASSEIGGPYADEQYF.

This clonotype has only a few counts. V gene TRBV30 combines with J gene TRBJ1-1; 8 bases fit TRBD1. CDR1 is GTSNPN, CDR2 SVGIG, per germline (reference sequence). Trimming took 2 bases from V and 1 from J; bases not matched to a gene: 18. The CDR3 extends over 19 amino acids. CDR3 protein: CAWSYTDDRGYGGNTEAFF. For the CDR3, the DNA is TGTGCCTGGAGTTACACCGACGACAGGGGATACGGAGGGAACACTGAAGCTTTCTTT.

Worth noting for this clonotype: A much larger clone lies one base from this, so it may be a read error. The rearrangement uses TRBV6-8 and TRBJ1-4; 8 positions agree with TRBD1. Looked up from germline, CDR1 is MNHGY and CDR2 is SAAAGT. The CDR3 is 18 residues long. CDR3 coding DNA: TGTGCCAGCAGTTACCTTTTCGCCAGGGGGCCGGCTAATGAAAAACTGTTGTTT. It translates to CASSYLFARGPANEKLLF.

V is TRBV11-2 and J is TRBJ1-1; D gene uncertain. V lost 1 base to trimming and J lost 6 bases, with 12 bases between them. This CDR3 has 14 amino acids. The germline gives CDR1 SGHAT, CDR2 FQNNGV. The chain's CDR3 is CASSLGVVSPEAFF. CDR3 in DNA: TGTGCCAGCAGCTTAGGGGTTGTTTCCCCTGAAGCTTTCTTT.